This T cell receptor (beta chain) was sequenced in a study of cytomegalovirus exposure and HLA in healthy donors. Notes on the study in general: In vitro testing confirmed three CMV-associated chains as specific for CMV antigens.

About this clone itself: Its antigen remains unknown.

Both 60 Vbeta primers and 13 Jbeta primers went into the PCR. Assay used: immunoSEQ multiplex PCR; TCRdb lists only in-frame clones, some missing. Its clone listing holds 45,000 to 55,000 clones. Sample: PBMCs. The source of this sequence is a woman between 50 and 59 years old in good health and CMV-seropositive.

In DNA, the CDR3 is TGTGCCAGCAGCCCATCCCGACTGATGAACACTGAAGCTTTCTTT. As protein: CASSPSRLMNTEAFF. This chain joins TRBV9 and TRBJ1-1; D remains unclear. V gave up 4 bases and J gave up 0 bases, with 13 bases separating them. The CDR3 is 15 amino acids. CDR1 and CDR2 from the germline V gene are SGDLS and YYNGEE.